The 8 T cell receptor beta chains listed next were all sequenced from one sample in a study of blood T cells in healthy people across ages. Sample-barcoded 5' priming and a J-beta primer mix drove a second PCR of about 6 to 11 cycles. MiXCR was run by TCRdb on the 5' RACE reads, yielding one entry per CDR3 protein. The profile covers 850,000 to 950,000 distinct CDR3 sequences, with 25% to 35% appearing a single time and 15% to 20% taken by the ten largest. Sequencing was done on a sample of blood. The receptors shown here come from a woman older than 75 in good health.

CDR3 sequence (DNA): TGTGCCAGCAGTTTAAAGGGAGGGGGCGAGCAGTACTTC. Its protein is CASSLKGGGEQYF. J is TRBJ2-7 and V is TRBV12-3 or TRBV12-4, with TRBD2 as a possible D gene (7 bases). With 2 bases removed from V and 6 bases from J, the gap between germline ends came to 11 bases. The CDR3 spans 13 residues.

Many counts were recorded for this clonotype. This chain uses TRBV6-2 or TRBV6-3 with TRBJ1-5; the D is unclear. Germline CDR1 is MNHEY and CDR2 is SVGEGT. The germline V and J ends were trimmed by 6 bases and 13 bases, with 16 bases remaining between them. The CDR3 has 12 residues. CDR3 sequence reads: CASSSAGSAQHF. The DNA of the CDR3 is TGTGCCAGCAGCTCAGCCGGTTCAGCTCAGCATTTT.

This clonotype showed up just a few times. A single base separates this from a much larger clone, so it may be a read error. The chain carries TRBV3-1 and TRBJ2-5, with D possibly called TRBD1 or TRBD2 (5 bases each). The CDR3 has 16 residues. V dropped 0 bases and J dropped 2 bases, with 13 bases sitting between them. CDR1 LGHDT and CDR2 YNNKEL come from the germline V gene (reference sequence). Here the CDR3 DNA reads TGTGCCAGCAGCCAAGACGTCGGGGCGGTACAAGAGACCCAGTACTTC. This translates into CASSQDVGAVQETQYF.

This clonotype has just a few counts. The V gene is TRBV5-1, the J gene TRBJ1-4; no firm D call. Germline V gene lookup returns CDR1 SGHRS and CDR2 YFSETQ. This CDR3 region has 14 residues. V lost 4 bases and J lost 8, with 15 bases in between. CDR3 amino acids: CASSLRHGEEKLFF. The CDR3 DNA reads TGCGCCAGCAGCCTCCGACACGGAGAGGAAAAACTGTTTTTT.

This clonotype was observed many times. The chain uses TRBV6-5 and TRBJ1-1; D may be TRBD1 (5 bases). Germline V gives CDR1 MNHEY, CDR2 SVGAGI. The CDR3 contains 13 residues. Deletions cut 5 bases from V and 3 bases from J, with 10 bases between. CDR3 in DNA: TGTGCCAGCAGTGTGACAGCCCACACTGAAGCTTTCTTT. This sequence encodes CASSVTAHTEAFF.

This clonotype is a singleton in its sample. The chain combines TRBV5-1 with TRBJ2-4; TRBD1 matches 8 bases. Trimming removed 5 bases from V and 1 base from J; junction bases left unmatched: 11. Germline-derived CDR1 and CDR2 are SGHRS and YFSETQ. The CDR3 loop spans 17 amino acids. The CDR3 nucleotides read TGCGCCAGCAGTGCGGCCCCACAGGGGGTGGCCAAAAACATTCAGTACTTC. This translates into CASSAAPQGVAKNIQYF.

The chain links TRBV7-9 to TRBJ2-1; 11 bases match TRBD2. CDR3 length: 19 residues. The trim removed 4 bases at V and 1 base at J, leaving 12 bases unmatched. Germline V CDR1 and CDR2: SEHNR, FQNEAQ (reference sequence). This CDR3 is CASSSIISTSGVSYNEQFF. Written as DNA, the CDR3 is TGTGCCAGCAGCTCAATTATATCGACTAGCGGGGTTTCCTACAATGAGCAGTTCTTC.

This clonotype has more than one count but fewer than ten. V gene TRBV5-1 combines with J gene TRBJ2-1; TRBD2 is a possible D gene (6 bases). This CDR3 is built from 15 residues. Trimming shortened V by 3 bases and J by 7 bases, and 17 bases separated the two germline ends. Per the germline V gene, CDR1 is SGHRS and CDR2 is YFSETQ. CDR3 loop: CASSSGLISSNEQFF. DNA for the CDR3: TGCGCCAGCAGCTCCGGACTAATAAGCTCGAATGAGCAGTTCTTC.